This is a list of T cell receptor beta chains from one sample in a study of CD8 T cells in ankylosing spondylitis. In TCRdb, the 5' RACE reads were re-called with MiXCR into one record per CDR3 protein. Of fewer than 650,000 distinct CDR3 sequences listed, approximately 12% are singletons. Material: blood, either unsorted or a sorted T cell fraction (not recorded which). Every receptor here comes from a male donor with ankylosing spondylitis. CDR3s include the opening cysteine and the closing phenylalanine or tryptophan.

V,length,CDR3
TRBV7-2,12,CASSLNGRGYTF
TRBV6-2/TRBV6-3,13,CASRAGQSYGYTF
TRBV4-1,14,CASSQAGMADTQYF
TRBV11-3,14,CASSLGSPSGELFF
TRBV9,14,CASSVPPDGDEAFF
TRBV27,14,CASSYRGGTDTQYF
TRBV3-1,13,CASLHGGGNEQFF
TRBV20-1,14,CSALTQNSNQPQHF
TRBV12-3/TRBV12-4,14,CASSHSLLWNTIYF
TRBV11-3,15,CASSLVAGPQETQYF
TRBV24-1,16,CATSDLGRGRRNEQFF
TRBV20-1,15,CSAPDRSSYNSPLHF
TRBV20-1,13,CSARGTFYNEQFF
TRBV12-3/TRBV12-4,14,CASSLSAGEDEQFF
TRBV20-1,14,CSARMGHYNSPLHF
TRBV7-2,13,CASSRQDNQPQHF
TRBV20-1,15,CSARDPLAGVNEQFF
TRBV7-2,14,CASSRDNSGNTIYF
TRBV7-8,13,CASSLILRSEQYF
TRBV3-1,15,CASSQGVSGDTEAFF
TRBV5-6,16,CASSLPNRDGTGELFF
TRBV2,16,CASRVRGQGRRWPQHF
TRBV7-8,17,CASSFTSSRYSNQPQHF
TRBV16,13,CASTPDRGSGYTF
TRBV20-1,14,CSARDIGVNQPQHF
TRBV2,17,CASSPLSSGSSYNEQFF
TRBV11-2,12,CASSLGWVEAFF
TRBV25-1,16,CASSDPGTSGPNEQFF
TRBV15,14,CAARRSGGGETQYF
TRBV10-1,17,CASSAAGTSGSYNEQFF
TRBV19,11,CASSMMEEQFF
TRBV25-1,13,CASSEWLNTEAFF
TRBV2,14,CASSDVASYQPQHF